This is a list of T cell receptor beta chains from one sample in a study of cytomegalovirus exposure and HLA in healthy donors. The assay was immunoSEQ multiplex PCR, and TCRdb's table has in-frame clones only and misses some. The table records about 120,000 clones, about 10% of them present only once. The sequenced sample was PBMCs. These receptors all stem from a man aged 30 to 45 in good health and CMV-seronegative. Both conserved end residues are part of each CDR3. Each record gives: clone size, V gene, J gene, D gene, CDR3 DNA, CDR3 protein. A D gene is named only where the DNA matches it firmly. Clone size is stated in some rows and not others, as once, few, many or a class when expanded.

few	TRBV18	TRBJ2-7	.	TGTGCCAGCTCACCAGGGGGCGACGAGCAGTACTTC	CASSPGGDEQYF
few	TRBV25-1	TRBJ1-2	.	TGTGCCAGCAGACGGGACCTCCCAAGCGGGGGTGGCTACACCTTC	CASRRDLPSGGGYTF
.	TRBV7-3	TRBJ1-1	TRBD1	TGTGCCAGCAGCCCAATAGTCCTGGACAGGGGAGGTGAAGCTTTCTTT	CASSPIVLDRGGEAFF
few	TRBV7-9	TRBJ1-6	TRBD1	TGTGCCAGCAGCCGAGGGACAGAACCCAATTCACCCCTCCACTTT	CASSRGTEPNSPLHF
.	TRBV27	TRBJ1-1	.	TGTGCCAGCATCGAAACGTCAGTCTCGAACACTGAAGCTTTCTTT	CASIETSVSNTEAFF
few	TRBV28	TRBJ1-5	TRBD1	TGTGCCCAAAGCGAGGGGGCCCAGCCCCAGCATTTT	CAQSEGAQPQHF
.	TRBV11-2	TRBJ2-2	.	TGTGCCAGCAGCCCAGGGGTGCGCGGGGAGCTGTTTTTT	CASSPGVRGELFF
.	TRBV10-1	TRBJ2-7	TRBD1	TGCGCCAGCAGGTGCAGGGGGTGGGAGCAGTACTTC	CASRCRGWEQYF
.	TRBV5-4	TRBJ2-3	.	TGTGCCAGCAGCCCAAGACAGCTCACAGATACGCAGTATTTT	CASSPRQLTDTQYF
.	TRBV7-2	TRBJ1-4	.	TGTGCCAGCAGCTTGACCACCGGGACGGGAGCTGAAAAACTGTTTTTT	CASSLTTGTGAEKLFF
.	TRBV29-1	TRBJ1-2	.	TGCAGCGTTGCCCCGGAGAATGGCTACACCTTC	CSVAPENGYTF
.	TRBV12-5	TRBJ1-2	.	TGTGCTAGTGGTGGAGAAGACTATGGCTACACCTTC	CASGGEDYGYTF
.	TRBV7-9	TRBJ2-3	.	TGTGCCAGCAGCTTAAGGGCAGGGGATAGGACAGATACGCAGTATTTT	CASSLRAGDRTDTQYF
few	TRBV5-1	TRBJ2-3	TRBD2	TGCGCCAGCAGCTTGGGGAGTAGCGGGGGGTCCACAGATACGCAGTATTTT	CASSLGSSGGSTDTQYF
few	TRBV5-4	TRBJ1-4	.	TGTGCCAGCAGCTATCAGGGTCTTAATGAAAAACTGTTTTTT	CASSYQGLNEKLFF
.	TRBV18	TRBJ2-7	TRBD2	TGTGCCAGCTCCTGGACTAGCTTCCACGAGCAGTACTTC	CASSWTSFHEQYF
.	TRBV4-3	TRBJ1-4	.	TGCGCCAGCAGCCAAGTTGTCGGTGAAAAACTGTTTTTT	CASSQVVGEKLFF
.	TRBV7-2	TRBJ2-1	.	TGTGCCAGCAGCTCCGACATGGATGAGCAGTTCTTC	CASSSDMDEQFF
.	TRBV5-1	TRBJ1-1	TRBD1	TGCGCCAGCAGCCCGATACAGGGGGCGAACACTGAAGCTTTCTTT	CASSPIQGANTEAFF
few	TRBV10-3	TRBJ2-7	TRBD1	TGTGCCATCAGTGACCCCGGGACAGGGGGCGTTCAGTACTTC	CAISDPGTGGVQYF
.	TRBV2	TRBJ2-3	TRBD1	TGTGCCAGCAGCCTCAGGGGGTCGGATACGCAGTATTTT	CASSLRGSDTQYF
.	TRBV18	TRBJ1-1	.	TGTGCCAGCTCACCACGGTGGGGGCAAACTGAAGCTTTCTTT	CASSPRWGQTEAFF
.	TRBV19	TRBJ2-7	TRBD1	TGTGCCAGTAGCGGACAGGGGGCGGAGTACGAGCAGTACTTC	CASSGQGAEYEQYF
few	TRBV5-6	TRBJ2-7	.	TGTGCCAGCAGCTTGGTATCCTACGAGCAGTACTTC	CASSLVSYEQYF
few	TRBV27	TRBJ2-7	.	TGTGCCAGCAGCCACGGGACACCTTCACACGAGCAGTACTTC	CASSHGTPSHEQYF
few	TRBV11-2	TRBJ1-2	.	TGTGCCAGCAGCTTAGATCGGGGGGACAACTATGGCTACACCTTC	CASSLDRGDNYGYTF
few	TRBV11-2	TRBJ2-5	.	TGTGCCAGCAGCTTAGATCGCTCGGGAGAGACCCAGTACTTC	CASSLDRSGETQYF
.	TRBV6-1	TRBJ1-5	TRBD1	TGTGCCAGCTCAGTTCAGGGGGTGAATCAGCCCCAGCATTTT	CASSVQGVNQPQHF
.	TRBV27	TRBJ2-7	.	TGTGCCAGCAGTACCCACAGGGCAGCCTCCTACGAGCAGTACTTC	CASSTHRAASYEQYF
.	TRBV19	TRBJ1-1	.	TGTGCCAGTAGTCGAAAGGGGAGGATGAACACTGAAGCTTTCTTT	CASSRKGRMNTEAFF
.	TRBV30	TRBJ2-2	TRBD2	TGTGCCTGGAGTGGGCTAGCGGCACTGGGGGAGCTGTTTTTT	CAWSGLAALGELFF